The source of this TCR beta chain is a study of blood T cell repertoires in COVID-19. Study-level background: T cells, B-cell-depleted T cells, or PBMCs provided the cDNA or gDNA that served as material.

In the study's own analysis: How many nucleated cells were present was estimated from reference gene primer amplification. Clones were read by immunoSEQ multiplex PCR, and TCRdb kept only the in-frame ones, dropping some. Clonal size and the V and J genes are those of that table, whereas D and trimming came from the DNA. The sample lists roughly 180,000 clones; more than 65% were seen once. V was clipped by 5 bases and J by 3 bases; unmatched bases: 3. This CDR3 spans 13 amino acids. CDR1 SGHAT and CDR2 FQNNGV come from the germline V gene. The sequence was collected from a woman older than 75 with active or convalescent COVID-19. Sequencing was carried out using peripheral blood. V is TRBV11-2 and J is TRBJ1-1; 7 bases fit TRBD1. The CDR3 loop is CASSIDRDTEAFF. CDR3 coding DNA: TGTGCCAGCAGCATCGACAGGGACACTGAAGCTTTCTTT.